The 25 T cell receptor beta chains listed next were all sequenced from one sample in a study of identical twins. MiXCR, run by TCRdb on the 5' RACE reads, gives a single entry per CDR3 protein. The data contain approximately 210,000 distinct CDR3 sequences, 5.5% to 7.5% of them singletons. The same sample was also studied in work on T cells expressing NK-cell markers.

Material for sequencing was CD8+ T cells sorted from blood. The receptors were gathered from a woman aged 18-29 years in good health.

This clonotype was counted only a few times. V usage is TRBV3-1 and J usage is TRBJ2-2; 9 bases agree with TRBD2. This CDR3 is 16 amino acids long. The germline V gene encodes CDR1 LGHDT and CDR2 YNNKEL (reference sequence). The V gene end was trimmed by 1 base and the J gene end by 4 bases; junction bases not matched to a gene: 4. The CDR3 sequence: CASSQVAGDGTGELFF. CDR3 DNA sequence: TGTGCCAGCAGCCAAGTAGCGGGAGATGGCACCGGGGAGCTGTTTTTT.

In its sample, this clonotype was seen a few times. The chain uses TRBV7-6 and TRBJ2-7, with D perhaps matching TRBD2 (6 bases). Trimming took off 6 bases at V and 6 bases at J, with 12 bases between the two ends. CDR3 size: 12 residues. Germline V gives CDR1 SGHVS, CDR2 FNYEAQ. The chain's CDR3 is CASSPGRGEQYF. DNA of the CDR3: TGTGCCAGCAGTCCCGGGCGGGGCGAGCAGTACTTC.

The table lists this clonotype with many counts. This chain uses TRBV2 with TRBJ2-3; D remains unclear. V lost 1 base and J 1 base, leaving 12 bases between the germline ends. The CDR3 is 16 residues long. In germline, CDR1 is SNHLY, CDR2 FYNNEI. DNA of the CDR3: TGTGCCAGCAGTGAAGGGGCTCGGACGGGCACAGATACGCAGTATTTT. As protein: CASSEGARTGTDTQYF.

This clonotype has a count of ten or more. The genes are TRBV7-9 and TRBJ2-1; 15 nucleotides align to TRBD2. With V trimmed by 5 bases and J by 9 bases, 5 bases remained unmatched. This CDR3 contains 15 residues. CDR1 is SEHNR, CDR2 FQNEAQ, per germline (reference sequence). In nucleotides, the CDR3 is TGTGCCAGCAGCCGGACTAGCGGGAGGGGTCTTGAGCAGTTCTTC. Translating gives CASSRTSGRGLEQFF.

J is TRBJ2-7 and V is TRBV5-1; D remains ambiguous. Trimming took off 4 bases at V and 7 bases at J, with 12 bases between the two ends. This CDR3 spans 12 amino acids. From germline, CDR1 is SGHRS and CDR2 YFSETQ. The CDR3 reads CASSLRSGEQYF. In DNA form, the CDR3 reads TGCGCCAGCAGCCTCAGATCGGGTGAGCAGTACTTC. The full variable domain, completed using reference TRBV5-1 and TRBJ2-7, is KAGVTQTPRYLIKTRGQQVTLSCSPISGHRSVSWYQQTPGQGLQFLFEYFSETQRNKGNFPGRFSGRQFSNSRSEMNVSTLELGDSALYLCASSLRSGEQYFGPGTRLTVT.

The V call is TRBV11-3, the J call TRBJ1-2; 12 nucleotides match TRBD1. The V and J ends lost 4 bases and 7 bases, in that order; junction bases with no gene match: 4. Germline CDR1 and CDR2: SGHNT and YENEEA. CDR3 size: 14 residues. CDR3 nucleotide sequence: TGTGCCAGCAGCTACGGGACAGGGGGCTCTGGCTACACCTTC. Amino acid sequence: CASSYGTGGSGYTF.

The rearrangement links TRBV2 to TRBJ1-5; TRBD1 agrees at 11 bases. This CDR3 contains 14 residues. The V and J ends lost 4 bases and 7 bases, in that order; junction bases with no gene match: 3. CDR1 and CDR2 from the germline V gene are SNHLY and FYNNEI. CDR3 DNA: TGTGCCAGCAGTGCTTGGGACAGGGGGCAGCCCCAGCATTTT. Encoded protein: CASSAWDRGQPQHF.

The rearrangement uses TRBV7-9 and TRBJ1-1; D is ambiguous. CDR3 length: 16 residues. V dropped 4 bases and J dropped 5 bases, with 20 bases sitting between them. The germline V gene has CDR1 SEHNR and CDR2 FQNEAQ (reference sequence). In nucleotides, the CDR3 is TGTGCCAGCAGCTCAGCCGGGGATTCCTCGGGGACTGAAGCTTTCTTT. This sequence encodes CASSSAGDSSGTEAFF.

This clonotype was counted a few times. The CDR3 is CARGSTQYF. The CDR3 DNA is TGTGCCAGAGGGAGTACGCAGTATTTT. The J gene is TRBJ2-3, the V gene TRBV6-4; a possible D gene is TRBD2 (5 bases). There are 9 residues in the CDR3. The V gene lost 9 bases and the J gene lost 8 bases, with 6 bases spanning the gap. CDR1 and CDR2 (germline): MRHNA, SNTAGT.

The V call is TRBV24-1, the J call TRBJ2-5; D uncertain. Per the germline V gene, CDR1 is KGHDR and CDR2 is SFDVKD. The CDR3 covers 14 residues. Trimming took 6 bases from V and 4 from J, leaving 14 bases between them. CDR3 sequence: CATSNSRNSETQYF. The CDR3 DNA is TGTGCCACCAGTAATAGCCGAAATTCAGAGACCCAGTACTTC.

This chain connects TRBV30 to TRBJ2-7, with D maybe TRBD2 (6 bases). V dropped 3 bases and J dropped 4 bases, with 13 bases sitting between them. Germline V gives CDR1 GTSNPN, CDR2 SVGIG (reference sequence). This CDR3 is 13 amino acids long. The CDR3 nucleotides are TGTGCCTGGAGGAAGGGACTCATATACGAGCAGTACTTC. It translates to CAWRKGLIYEQYF.

This chain connects TRBV12-3 or TRBV12-4 to TRBJ1-5; unclear D gene. The V end lost 3 bases, the J end lost 5 bases, and 14 bases lay between the germline ends. The CDR3 totals 15 residues. The CDR3 DNA is TGTGCCAGCAGTTTTATGGGAGGAAGGCATCAGCCCCAGCATTTT. Translation gives CASSFMGGRHQPQHF.

At least ten counts were recorded for this clonotype. The rearrangement links TRBV10-3 to TRBJ2-5; perhaps TRBD1 as D (5 bases). Germline CDR1 reads ENHRY; CDR2 reads SYGVKD. The CDR3 spans 15 residues. V lost 2 bases and J 5 bases, leaving 15 bases between the germline ends. CDR3 loop: CAISETDTRLETQYF. In DNA, the CDR3 is TGTGCCATCAGTGAGACGGACACCCGATTGGAGACCCAGTACTTC.

This clonotype was seen at least ten times. The chain couples TRBV27 to TRBJ1-1, with D perhaps matching TRBD1 (6 bases). CDR3 length equals 12 residues. Germline V CDR1 and CDR2: MNHEY, SMNVEV (reference sequence). Trimming cost V 7 bases and J 4 bases, with 10 bases left between them. The DNA of the CDR3 is TGTGCCAGCAAGACAGGACTCACTGAAGCTTTCTTT. Encoded protein: CASKTGLTEAFF.

This clonotype was picked up a small number of times. The rearrangement joins TRBV29-1 to TRBJ2-3; 9 nucleotides align to TRBD2. This CDR3 region has 13 residues. The V segment lost 5 bases and the J segment 4 bases; nucleotides outside the gene matches: 4. Germline V gene data show CDR1 as SQVTM and CDR2 as ANQGSEA. The DNA for the CDR3 is TGCAGCGTTATAGCGGGGGTCGCAGATACGCAGTATTTT. It yields the protein CSVIAGVADTQYF.

This clonotype showed up just a few times. The chain couples TRBV6-1 to TRBJ2-7; TRBD1 is a possible D gene (5 bases). V shed 10 bases and J shed 3 bases, with 19 bases lying between them. This CDR3 spans 14 amino acids. CDR1 is MNHNS and CDR2 is SASEGT in the germline V gene. The CDR3 DNA sequence: TGTGCCACCAACTCCCGAGCAGGGTACTACGAGCAGTACTTC. Translation: CATNSRAGYYEQYF.

Ten or more counts support this clonotype. The V gene is TRBV4-2, the J gene TRBJ2-1; 11 bases are a match to TRBD2. Germline lookup yields CDR1 LGHNA and CDR2 YNFKEQ. With 0 bases clipped from V and 3 bases from J, the junction kept 4 bases outside the gene matches. The CDR3 is 17 amino acids. The CDR3 DNA follows: TGTGCCAGCAGCCAAGATCTGACTAGCGGGGACTACAATGAGCAGTTCTTC. This sequence encodes CASSQDLTSGDYNEQFF.

The table lists this clonotype with many counts. The chain has TRBV7-9 and TRBJ2-7; D not resolved. The CDR3 runs to 12 residues. The ends were cut back, 5 bases at V and 3 bases at J, with 8 bases in the middle. Per the germline V gene, CDR1 is SEHNR and CDR2 is FQNEAQ (reference sequence). Here the CDR3 DNA reads TGTGCCAGCAGCGCGCGTCTCTACGAGCAGTACTTC. Protein: CASSARLYEQYF.

J is TRBJ2-7 and V is TRBV7-2; D not resolved. The CDR3 is 14 amino acids. Germline CDR1 and CDR2: SGHTA and FQGNSA. V lost 7 bases and J lost 1, with 14 bases in between. For the CDR3, the DNA is TGTGCCAGCACCGCCAGATCGGAGTCCTACGAGCAGTACTTC. Its translation: CASTARSESYEQYF.

The rearrangement links TRBV10-3 to TRBJ2-7; 9 nucleotides align to TRBD1. V shed 7 bases and J 7 bases; nucleotides not matched to a gene: 11. This CDR3 has 14 residues. Germline loops: CDR1 ENHRY, CDR2 SYGVKD. This chain's CDR3 is CAITDGQGRGEQYF. The DNA for the CDR3 is TGTGCCATCACCGACGGACAGGGGCGGGGAGAGCAGTACTTC.

There are a few counts of this clonotype. The chain couples TRBV20-1 to TRBJ1-2, with D possibly TRBD1 on 5 matching bases. V was clipped by 3 bases and J by 4 bases, with 9 bases between them. The CDR3 runs to 12 residues. Germline CDR1 DFQATT, CDR2 SNEGSKA (reference sequence). For the CDR3, the DNA is TGCAGTGCTAGTGGGACCGCCTATGGCTACACCTTC. Translating it yields CSASGTAYGYTF.

In its sample, this clonotype was seen many times. The rearrangement links TRBV29-1 to TRBJ2-3; unclear D gene. The germline V gene has CDR1 SQVTM and CDR2 ANQGSEA. The CDR3 has 14 residues. V shed 6 bases and J shed 5 bases, with 18 bases lying between them. CDR3: CSVLTETRGDTQYF. In nucleotides, the CDR3 is TGCAGCGTCTTGACCGAGACTCGTGGAGATACGCAGTATTTT.

This clonotype was picked up many times. The chain recombines TRBV20-1 with TRBJ2-1, with a weak D call TRBD2 (6 bases). The CDR3 spans 12 residues. Per the germline V gene, CDR1 is DFQATT and CDR2 is SNEGSKA (reference sequence). V was shortened by 3 bases and J by 5 bases, with 8 bases between the two germline ends. The CDR3 nucleotides read TGCAGTGCTAGGGTAGCGGACAATGAGCAGTTCTTC. This gives the protein CSARVADNEQFF.

The V call is TRBV11-3, the J call TRBJ1-1; D is unclear. This CDR3 has 12 amino acids. The V gene lost 9 bases and the J gene lost 1 base, with 9 bases spanning the gap. In germline, CDR1 is SGHNT, CDR2 YENEEA. CDR3 sequence (DNA): TGTGCCAGAGGCTTCGGGAACACTGAAGCTTTCTTT. This codes for CARGFGNTEAFF.

This clonotype was recorded a few times. The chain combines TRBV4-1 with TRBJ2-1; D not certain. V lost 1 base, J lost 8 bases, and 15 bases lay in between. Germline lookup yields CDR1 MGHRA and CDR2 YSYEKL. The CDR3 consists of 15 residues. The CDR3 region is CASSQGPYLPHEQFF. The CDR3 bases are TGCGCCAGCAGCCAAGGACCCTACTTACCACATGAGCAGTTCTTC.